This T cell receptor (beta chain) comes out of a study of neoadjuvant anti-PD-1 for oral cavity cancer. Turning to the study itself: Non-progressing patients received a fourth nivolumab dose near day 43, then surgery on days 50-56.

Findings and limits, study-wide: Pretreatment Treg/Th17 ratio correlated inversely with post-treatment tumor clonality.

These newly diagnosed stage II-IVA oral cavity squamous cell carcinoma patients had no prior systemic or radiation treatment. The patients had HPV-negative, locally advanced oral cavity squamous cell carcinoma. This clone qualifies as large. Its target is unknown. The assay was immunoSEQ multiplex PCR, and TCRdb's table has in-frame clones only and misses some. Here the sample spans 15,000 or so clones, approximately 70% being singletons. Germline V gene sequence: CDR1 SEHNR, CDR2 FQNEAQ (reference sequence). This CDR3 has 11 residues. Trimming took 5 bases from V and 6 from J, leaving 7 bases between them.

Source: PBMCs, taken before nivolumab (anti-PD-1) treatment. The chain uses TRBV7-9 and TRBJ1-2; TRBD1 might be the D (5 bases). This TCR was recovered from a person aged 40-85 years with oral cavity squamous cell carcinoma. CDR3 region: CASSLGDGYTF. Here the CDR3 DNA reads TGTGCCAGCAGCCTAGGGGATGGCTACACCTTC.